A single sample is the source of the 10 T cell receptor beta chains below, sequenced in a study of T cells after yellow fever vaccination. TCRdb re-called the 5' RACE reads through MiXCR, storing one row per CDR3 protein. Of fewer than 450,000 distinct CDR3 sequences listed, roughly 4.3% are singletons. Sequences were derived from PBMCs, sampled 5 days after the yellow fever booster vaccination. These TCRs come from a man aged 18 to 35 who received the YFV17D yellow fever vaccine.

This clonotype was recorded a few times. This sequence joins TRBV4-3 and TRBJ2-1, with 8 bases aligning to TRBD2. Germline trimming cut 1 base from V and 0 bases from J; bases unmatched to any gene: 17. The CDR3 spans 21 residues. Germline V lookup: CDR1 LGHNA, CDR2 YSLEER. The CDR3 here is CASSQVSGLAGVLSSYNEQFF. For the CDR3, the DNA is TGCGCCAGCAGCCAAGTATCGGGGCTAGCGGGCGTTCTGAGCTCCTACAATGAGCAGTTCTTC.

This clonotype was seen repeatedly, ten times or more. The chain couples TRBV12-3 or TRBV12-4 to TRBJ2-6; D remains ambiguous. Trimming left V 6 bases short and J 5 bases short, with 5 bases between. The CDR3 is made up of 12 amino acids. The CDR3 sequence: CASSPRANVLTF. The DNA for the CDR3 is TGTGCCAGCAGCCCCCGGGCCAACGTCCTGACTTTC.

This clonotype has ten or more counts. The gene calls are TRBV30 and TRBJ1-1; no firm D call. The CDR3 extends over 13 amino acids. V shed 0 bases and J shed 7 bases, with 12 bases lying between them. CDR1 is GTSNPN, CDR2 SVGIG, per germline (reference sequence). CDR3: CAWSVVGRIEAFF. Written as DNA, the CDR3 is TGTGCCTGGAGTGTAGTAGGACGGATTGAAGCTTTCTTT.

The chain links TRBV12-3 or TRBV12-4 to TRBJ2-4; no clear D. V lost 8 bases and J lost 7, with 9 bases in between. The length of the CDR3 is 11 residues. CDR3 residues: CASLLGNIQYF. For the CDR3, the DNA is TGTGCCAGCCTCCTGGGGAACATTCAGTACTTC.

The table lists this clonotype with a few counts. The chain uses TRBV12-3 or TRBV12-4 and TRBJ2-1; 11 bases are a match to TRBD2. Losses at the gene ends were 4 bases for V and 7 bases for J; bases not matched to a gene: 6. The CDR3 runs to 15 residues. The CDR3 DNA follows: TGTGCCAGCAGTTGGGCTAGCGGGGGGAAGAATGAGCAGTTCTTC. Encoded protein: CASSWASGGKNEQFF.

The sample holds many counts of this clonotype. The chain carries TRBV24-1 and TRBJ1-2; D possibly corresponds to TRBD1 (6 bases). CDR1 is KGHDR, CDR2 SFDVKD, per germline. The V gene lost 3 bases and the J gene lost 8 bases, with 12 bases spanning the gap. The CDR3 totals 13 residues. CDR3 bases: TGTGCCACCAGTGATACGACAGGCTTGGGCTACACCTTC. It translates to CATSDTTGLGYTF.

In this sample, this clonotype turned up a few times. The chain joins TRBV19 to TRBJ1-2; D unclear. Germline V CDR1 and CDR2: LNHDA, SQIVND (reference sequence). V shed 3 bases and J shed 5 bases, with 16 bases lying between them. The CDR3 consists of 15 residues. The CDR3, as DNA: TGTGCCAGTAGTATTCGGGAGCCATTCGAGTATGGCTACACCTTC. This encodes CASSIREPFEYGYTF.

This clonotype has more than one count but fewer than ten. The CDR3, as DNA: TGTGCCAGCAGTTACGCTAGCGGGGGGTTAGAGACCCAGTACTTC. Residues: CASSYASGGLETQYF. The chain employs TRBV6-5 and TRBJ2-5, with 11 bases aligning to TRBD2. V lost 2 bases, J lost 4 bases, and 3 bases stayed unmatched. The germline gives CDR1 MNHEY, CDR2 SVGAGI. This CDR3 spans 15 amino acids.

This clonotype was seen a handful of times. J is TRBJ2-1 and V is TRBV10-2, with 9 bases fitting TRBD2. With V trimmed by 4 bases and J by 9 bases, 7 bases remained unmatched. In germline, CDR1 is WSHSY, CDR2 SAAADI. The CDR3 is 14 amino acids. The CDR3 nucleotides are TGCGCCAGCAGTGCGTCTAGCGGGGTTGGTGAGCAGTTCTTC. Residues: CASSASSGVGEQFF.

This clonotype appeared many times. This chain connects TRBV10-3 to TRBJ1-1, with TRBD1 matching over 7 bases. The V gene's germline CDR1 is ENHRY and CDR2 SYGVKD. V dropped 7 bases and J dropped 3; count of bases not matched to a gene: 5. The CDR3 spans 13 residues. Here the CDR3 DNA reads TGTGCCATCATGAACCAGGGGGACACTGAAGCTTTCTTT. Its translation is CAIMNQGDTEAFF.